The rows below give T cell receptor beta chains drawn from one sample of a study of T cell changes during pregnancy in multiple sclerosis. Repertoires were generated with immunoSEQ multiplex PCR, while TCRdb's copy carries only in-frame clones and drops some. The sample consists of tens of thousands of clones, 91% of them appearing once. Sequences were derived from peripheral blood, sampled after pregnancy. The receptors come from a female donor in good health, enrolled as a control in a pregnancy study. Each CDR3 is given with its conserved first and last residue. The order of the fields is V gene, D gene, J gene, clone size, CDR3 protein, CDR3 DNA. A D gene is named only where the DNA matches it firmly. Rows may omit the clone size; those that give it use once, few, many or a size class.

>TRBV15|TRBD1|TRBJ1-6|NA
CATSRDRGLSPLHF
TGTGCCACCAGCAGAGATAGGGGGCTTTCACCCCTCCACTTT
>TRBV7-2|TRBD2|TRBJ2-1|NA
CASSLEASGGAGQFF
TGTGCCAGCAGCTTAGAAGCTAGCGGGGGGGCCGGGCAGTTCTTC
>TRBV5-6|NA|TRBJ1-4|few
CASSLGTGPGEKLFF
TGTGCCAGCAGCTTGGGAACAGGGCCTGGCGAAAAACTGTTTTTT
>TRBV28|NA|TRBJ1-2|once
CASSFGGTDYGYTF
TGTGCCAGCAGTTTTGGAGGCACAGACTATGGCTACACCTTC
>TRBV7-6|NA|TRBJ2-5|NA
CASSPGLSRGETQYF
TGTGCCAGCAGCCCCGGGTTGAGCCGCGGAGAGACCCAGTACTTC
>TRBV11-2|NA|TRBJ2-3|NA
CASSLRVTDTQYF
TGTGCCAGCAGCTTGCGAGTCACAGATACGCAGTATTTT
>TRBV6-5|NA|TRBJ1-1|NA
CASSQGRGRGEAFF
TGTGCCAGCAGCCAGGGGAGGGGGAGGGGCGAAGCTTTCTTT
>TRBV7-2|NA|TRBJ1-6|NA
CASRSGGVVNSPLHF
TGTGCCAGCAGGAGTGGAGGGGTCGTGAATTCACCCCTCCACTTT
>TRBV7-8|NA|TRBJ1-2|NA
CASSLRQFYGYIF
TGTGCCAGCAGCTTAAGACAGTTTTATGGCTACATCTTC
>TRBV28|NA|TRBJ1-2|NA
CASSFLDAPYGYTF
TGTGCCAGCAGTTTTCTAGACGCACCTTATGGCTACACCTTC
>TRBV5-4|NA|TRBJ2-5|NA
CASSPGDQETQYF
TGTGCCAGCAGCCCCGGGGACCAAGAGACCCAGTACTTC
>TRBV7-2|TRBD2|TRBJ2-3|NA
CASSSPWASGTSTDTQYF
TGTGCCAGCAGCTCCCCCTGGGCTAGCGGAACTAGCACAGATACGCAGTATTTT
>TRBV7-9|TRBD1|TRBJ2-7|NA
CASRRGTDYEQYF
TGTGCCAGCAGACGAGGGACAGACTACGAGCAGTACTTC
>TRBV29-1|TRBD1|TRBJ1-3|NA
CSVEAPPDRVENTIYF
TGCAGCGTTGAAGCCCCCCCGGACAGGGTGGAAAACACCATATATTTT
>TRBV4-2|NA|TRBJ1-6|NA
CASSQTGFGSPLHF
TGTGCCAGCAGCCAAACCGGGTTCGGATCACCCCTCCACTTT
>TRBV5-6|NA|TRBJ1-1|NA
CASSLGHSAITEAFF
TGTGCCAGCAGCTTGGGGCACAGTGCTATCACTGAAGCTTTCTTT
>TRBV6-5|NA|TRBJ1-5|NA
CASSTDSARNQPQHF
TGTGCCAGCAGTACGGACAGTGCTCGAAATCAGCCCCAGCATTTT
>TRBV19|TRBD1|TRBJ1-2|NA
CASSPGQRYGYTF
TGTGCCAGTAGTCCGGGACAGCGATATGGCTACACCTTC
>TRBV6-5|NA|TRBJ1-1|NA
CASSHSRGRAVEAFF
TGTGCCAGCAGTCACTCACGGGGGAGGGCCGTTGAAGCTTTCTTT
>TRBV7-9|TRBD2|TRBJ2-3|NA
CASTLTSGGSSDTQYF
TGTGCCAGCACCTTGACTAGCGGGGGGTCATCAGATACGCAGTATTTT
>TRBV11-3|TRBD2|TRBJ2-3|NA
CASSPGTSGGASTDTQYF
TGTGCCAGCAGCCCAGGGACTAGCGGGGGGGCTAGCACAGATACGCAGTATTTT
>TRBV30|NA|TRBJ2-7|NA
CAWRGPYPYEQYF
TGTGCCTGGAGGGGGCCGTACCCATACGAGCAGTACTTC
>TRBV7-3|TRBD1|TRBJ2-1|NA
CASSLTLGTAYNEQFF
TGTGCCAGCAGCTTAACATTAGGGACAGCTTACAATGAGCAGTTCTTC
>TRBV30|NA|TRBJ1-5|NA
CAWGLGQRNQPQHF
TGTGCCTGGGGGTTAGGACAGAGAAATCAGCCCCAGCATTTT
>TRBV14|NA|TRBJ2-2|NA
CASSQLGGLAVSGELFF
TGTGCCAGCAGCCAACTAGGCGGGCTAGCTGTCTCCGGGGAGCTGTTTTTT
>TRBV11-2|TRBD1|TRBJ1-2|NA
CASGLYRGRGYTF
TGTGCCAGCGGCTTGTACAGGGGGCGGGGCTACACCTTC
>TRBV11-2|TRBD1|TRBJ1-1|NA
CASSPDRVTEAFF
TGTGCCAGCAGCCCCGACAGGGTCACTGAAGCTTTCTTT
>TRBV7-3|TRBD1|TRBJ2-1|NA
CASSLTGEFGEQFF
TGTGCCAGCAGCTTGACAGGGGAGTTCGGTGAGCAGTTCTTC
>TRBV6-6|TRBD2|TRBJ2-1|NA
CASTHEGRVFDEQFF
TGTGCCAGCACCCACGAAGGGAGGGTTTTCGATGAGCAGTTCTTC
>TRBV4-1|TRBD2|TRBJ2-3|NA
CASSQERGGLSTDTQYF
TGCGCCAGCAGCCAAGAGCGGGGGGGCCTATCAACCGATACGCAGTATTTT
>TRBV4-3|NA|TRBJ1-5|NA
CASSQEGVQPQHF
TGCGCCAGCAGCCAAGAAGGGGTTCAGCCCCAGCATTTT
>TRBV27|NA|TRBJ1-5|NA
CASPPPAEHSNQPQHF
TGTGCCAGCCCCCCACCTGCGGAGCATAGCAATCAGCCCCAGCATTTT
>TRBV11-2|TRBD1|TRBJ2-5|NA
CASSSLDRVETQYF
TGTGCCAGCAGCTCCTTGGACAGGGTAGAGACCCAGTACTTC
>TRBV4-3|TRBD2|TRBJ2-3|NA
CASSQGGTRHPQDTQYF
TGCGCCAGCAGCCAAGGGGGGACTAGACATCCGCAAGATACGCAGTATTTT
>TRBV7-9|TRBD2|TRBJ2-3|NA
CASSLYSGGITDTQYF
TGTGCCAGCAGCTTATACAGCGGGGGGATCACAGATACGCAGTATTTT
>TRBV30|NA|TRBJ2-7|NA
CAARSSYEQYF
TGTGCCGCTCGGAGCTCCTACGAGCAGTACTTC
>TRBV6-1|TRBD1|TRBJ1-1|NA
CASTLGQLNTEAFF
TGTGCCAGCACCCTGGGACAGCTTAACACTGAAGCTTTCTTT
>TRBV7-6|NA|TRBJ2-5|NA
CASSLAQTGGEETQYF
TGTGCCAGCAGCTTAGCCCAGACGGGCGGGGAAGAGACCCAGTACTTC
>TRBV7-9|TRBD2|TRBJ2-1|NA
CASSLELAGVGNEQFF
TGTGCCAGCAGCTTAGAGCTAGCGGGGGTGGGCAATGAGCAGTTCTTC
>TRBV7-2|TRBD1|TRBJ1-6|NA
CASSLVVRGLGNSPLHF
TGTGCCAGCAGCTTAGTGGTAAGGGGGCTCGGTAATTCACCCCTCCACTTT
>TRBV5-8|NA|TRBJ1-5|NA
CASSSQSNQPQHF
TGTGCCAGCAGCTCCCAGAGCAATCAGCCCCAGCATTTT
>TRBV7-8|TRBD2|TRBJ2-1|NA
CASSLAGRGNEQFF
TGTGCCAGCAGCTTAGCGGGGCGGGGGAATGAGCAGTTCTTC
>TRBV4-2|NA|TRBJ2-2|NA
CASSQDLGGGGELFF
TGTGCCAGCAGCCAAGATCTCGGTGGAGGCGGGGAGCTGTTTTTT